The present entry profiles one T cell receptor beta chain with its context. What it recognizes is unknown. The protocol was immunoSEQ multiplex PCR, while the TCRdb copy is restricted to in-frame clones and leaves out a portion. Counted here are 58,000 or so clones, around 88% occurring once; the ten biggest clones make up 6.9%. This entry is derived from a study of T cell responses to AZD1222 COVID-19 vaccine. Study-level results: At study baseline, merely five or six AZD1222 recipients were seropositive. Spike-specific TCR breadth and depth rose after two AZD1222 doses. Nearly half of spike-specific TCRs reportedly go after variant regions that carry no mutations.

This CDR3 contains 12 residues. V shed 6 bases and J shed 4 bases, with 9 bases lying between them. The sequence was collected from an adult who received the AZD1222 COVID-19 vaccine. V usage is TRBV12-3 or TRBV12-4 and J usage is TRBJ2-5; D ambiguous. The specimen was peripheral blood, collected 28 days after the second AZD1222 dose. The CDR3 DNA is TGTGCCAGCAGGGAAGACTTAGAGACCCAGTACTTC. Translating gives CASREDLETQYF.